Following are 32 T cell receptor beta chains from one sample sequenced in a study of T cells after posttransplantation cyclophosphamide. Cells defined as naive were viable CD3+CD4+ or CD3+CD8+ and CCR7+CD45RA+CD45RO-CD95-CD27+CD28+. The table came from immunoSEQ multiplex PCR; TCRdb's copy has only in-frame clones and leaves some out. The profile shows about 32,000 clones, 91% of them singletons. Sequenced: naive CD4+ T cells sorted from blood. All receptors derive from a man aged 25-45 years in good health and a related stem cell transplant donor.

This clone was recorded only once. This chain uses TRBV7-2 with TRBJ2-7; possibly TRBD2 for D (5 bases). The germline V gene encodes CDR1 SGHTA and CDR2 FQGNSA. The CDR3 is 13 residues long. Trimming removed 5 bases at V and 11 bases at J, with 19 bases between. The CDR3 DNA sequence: TGTGCCAGCAGCCCCTCCCCGGTGGAGGCTAAGTACTTC. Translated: CASSPSPVEAKYF.

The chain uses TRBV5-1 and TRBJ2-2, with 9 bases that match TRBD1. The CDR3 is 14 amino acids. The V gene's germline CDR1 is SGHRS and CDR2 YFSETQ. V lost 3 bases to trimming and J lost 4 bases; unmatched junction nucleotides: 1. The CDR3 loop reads CASSWGQGTGELFF. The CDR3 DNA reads TGCGCCAGCAGCTGGGGACAGGGCACCGGGGAGCTGTTTTTT.

The CDR3 loop is CASSVQGNTGELFF. In DNA, the CDR3 is TGTGCCAGCAGCGTACAGGGGAACACCGGGGAGCTGTTTTTT. The rearrangement uses TRBV6-5 and TRBJ2-2; D possibly corresponds to TRBD1 (6 bases). The V end was cut by 6 bases, the J end by 1 base, with 9 bases between. CDR3 length equals 14 residues. Per germline, CDR1 MNHEY and CDR2 SVGAGI.

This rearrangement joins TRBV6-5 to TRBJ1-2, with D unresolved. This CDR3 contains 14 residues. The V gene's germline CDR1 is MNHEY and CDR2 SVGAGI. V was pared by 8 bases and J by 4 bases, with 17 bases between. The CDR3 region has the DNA TGTGCCAGCGGCCCAACCCTAGGAAGCTATGGCTACACCTTC. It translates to CASGPTLGSYGYTF.

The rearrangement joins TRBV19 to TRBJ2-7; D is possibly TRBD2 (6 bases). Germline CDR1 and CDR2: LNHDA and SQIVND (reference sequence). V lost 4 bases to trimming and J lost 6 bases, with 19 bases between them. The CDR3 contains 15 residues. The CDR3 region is CASSTDAGLRSEQYF. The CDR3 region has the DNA TGTGCCAGTAGTACAGACGCGGGACTCCGTTCCGAGCAGTACTTC.

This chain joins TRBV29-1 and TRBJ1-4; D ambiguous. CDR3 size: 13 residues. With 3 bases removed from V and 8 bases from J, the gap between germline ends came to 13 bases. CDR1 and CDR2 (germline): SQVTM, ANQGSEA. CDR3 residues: CSVEESPGEKLFF. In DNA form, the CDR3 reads TGCAGCGTTGAGGAGTCTCCGGGGGAAAAACTGTTTTTT.

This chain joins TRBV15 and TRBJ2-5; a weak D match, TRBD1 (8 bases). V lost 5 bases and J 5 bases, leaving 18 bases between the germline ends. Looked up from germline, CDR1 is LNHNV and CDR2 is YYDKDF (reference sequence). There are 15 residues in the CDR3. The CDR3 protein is CATSPWTGREETQYF. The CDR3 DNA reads TGTGCCACCAGCCCATGGACAGGGAGGGAGGAGACCCAGTACTTC.

This CDR3 reads CASSLELAGGYEQYF. CDR3 coding DNA: TGTGCCAGCAGCTTAGAATTAGCGGGGGGGTACGAGCAGTACTTC. The gene calls are TRBV7-8 and TRBJ2-7; 11 positions match TRBD2. This CDR3 contains 15 residues. The germline V gene has CDR1 SGHVS and CDR2 FQNEAQ. The junction had 3 bases not matched to a gene; V was cut back by 1 base and J by 4 bases.

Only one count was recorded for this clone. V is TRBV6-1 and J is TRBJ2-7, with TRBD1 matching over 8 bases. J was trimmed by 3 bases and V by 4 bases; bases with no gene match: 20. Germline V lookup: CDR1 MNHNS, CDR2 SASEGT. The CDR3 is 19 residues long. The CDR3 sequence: CASSVTPDREWPTYYEQYF. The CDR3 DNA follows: TGTGCCAGCAGTGTAACGCCGGACAGGGAATGGCCGACTTACTACGAGCAGTACTTC.

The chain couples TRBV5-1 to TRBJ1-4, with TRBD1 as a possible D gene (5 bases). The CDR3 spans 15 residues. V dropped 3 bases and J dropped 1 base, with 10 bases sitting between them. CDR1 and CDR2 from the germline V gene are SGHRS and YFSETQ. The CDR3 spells CASSSGGKTNEKLFF. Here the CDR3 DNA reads TGCGCCAGCAGCTCGGGGGGGAAAACTAATGAAAAACTGTTTTTT.

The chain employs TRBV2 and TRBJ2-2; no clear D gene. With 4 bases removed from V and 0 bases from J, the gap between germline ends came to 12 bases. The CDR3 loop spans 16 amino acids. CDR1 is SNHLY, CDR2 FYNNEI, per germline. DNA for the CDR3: TGTGCCAGCAGTGGGCCCAAGAGCGCGAACACCGGGGAGCTGTTTTTT. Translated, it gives CASSGPKSANTGELFF.

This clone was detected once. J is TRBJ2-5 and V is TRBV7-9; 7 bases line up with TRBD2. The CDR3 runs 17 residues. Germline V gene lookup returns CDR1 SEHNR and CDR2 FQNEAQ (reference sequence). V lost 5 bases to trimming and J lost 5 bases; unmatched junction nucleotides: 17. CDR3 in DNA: TGTGCCAGCAGCGCCGGGCGGGACTACCTCCTTTGGGAGACCCAGTACTTC. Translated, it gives CASSAGRDYLLWETQYF.

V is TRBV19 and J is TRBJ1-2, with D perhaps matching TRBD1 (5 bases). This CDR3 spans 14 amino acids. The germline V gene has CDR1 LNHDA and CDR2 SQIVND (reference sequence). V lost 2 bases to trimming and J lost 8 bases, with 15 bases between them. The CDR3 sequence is CASSINVRQWGYTF. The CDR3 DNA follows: TGTGCCAGTAGTATAAACGTGAGACAGTGGGGCTACACCTTC.

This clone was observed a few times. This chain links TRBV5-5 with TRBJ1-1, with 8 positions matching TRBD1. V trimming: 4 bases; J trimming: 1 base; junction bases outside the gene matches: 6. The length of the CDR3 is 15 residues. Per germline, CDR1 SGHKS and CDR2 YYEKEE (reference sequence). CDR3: CASSPLDRENTEAFF. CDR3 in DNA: TGTGCCAGCAGCCCCTTGGACAGGGAGAACACTGAAGCTTTCTTT.

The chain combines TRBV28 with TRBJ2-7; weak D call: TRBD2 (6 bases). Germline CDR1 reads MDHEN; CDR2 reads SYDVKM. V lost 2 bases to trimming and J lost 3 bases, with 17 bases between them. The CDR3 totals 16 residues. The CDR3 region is CASSLSLAGTLYEQYF. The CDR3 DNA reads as TGTGCCAGCAGTTTAAGCCTGGCGGGGACGCTCTACGAGCAGTACTTC.

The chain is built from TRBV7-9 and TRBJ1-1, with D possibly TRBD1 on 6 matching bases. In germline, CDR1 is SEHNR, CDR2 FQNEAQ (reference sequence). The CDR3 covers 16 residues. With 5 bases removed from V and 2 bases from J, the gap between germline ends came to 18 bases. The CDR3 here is CASSAPRGGSNTEAFF. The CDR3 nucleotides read TGTGCCAGCAGCGCACCACGCGGGGGCTCTAACACTGAAGCTTTCTTT.

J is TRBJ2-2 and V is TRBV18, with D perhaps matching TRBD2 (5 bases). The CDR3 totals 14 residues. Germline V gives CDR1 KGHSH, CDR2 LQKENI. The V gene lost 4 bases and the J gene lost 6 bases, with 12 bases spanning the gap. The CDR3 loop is CASSRGLIAGELFF. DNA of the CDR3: TGTGCCAGCTCACGAGGGTTGATCGCCGGGGAGCTGTTTTTT.

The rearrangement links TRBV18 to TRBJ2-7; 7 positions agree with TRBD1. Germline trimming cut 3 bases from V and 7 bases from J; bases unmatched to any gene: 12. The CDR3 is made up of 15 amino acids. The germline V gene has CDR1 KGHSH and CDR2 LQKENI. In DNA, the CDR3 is TGTGCCAGCTCACCGACAGGGAGAAACCTGGGGGAGCAGTACTTC. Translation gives CASSPTGRNLGEQYF.

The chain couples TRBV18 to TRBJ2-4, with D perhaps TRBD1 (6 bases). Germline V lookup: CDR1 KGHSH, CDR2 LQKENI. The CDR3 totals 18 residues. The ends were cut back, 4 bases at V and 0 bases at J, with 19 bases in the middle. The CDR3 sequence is CASSLLTGQPLAKNIQYF. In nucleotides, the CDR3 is TGTGCCAGCTCACTCCTAACGGGACAACCCTTAGCCAAAAACATTCAGTACTTC.

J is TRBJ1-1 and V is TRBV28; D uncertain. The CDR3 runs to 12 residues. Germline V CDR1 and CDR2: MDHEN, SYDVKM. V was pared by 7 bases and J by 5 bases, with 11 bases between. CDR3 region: CASTLFGTEAFF. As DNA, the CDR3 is TGTGCCAGCACCCTTTTCGGTACTGAAGCTTTCTTT.

CDR3 sequence (DNA): TGCGCCAGCAGGGGGGGGAAGTTTGAGGGCTCTGGAAACACCATATATTTT. The encoded protein is CASRGGKFEGSGNTIYF. V gene TRBV10-1 combines with J gene TRBJ1-3; D is perhaps TRBD1 (5 bases). This CDR3 has 17 residues. Trimming cost V 6 bases and J 0 bases, with 18 bases left between them. Looked up from germline, CDR1 is WNHNN and CDR2 is SYGVQD (reference sequence).

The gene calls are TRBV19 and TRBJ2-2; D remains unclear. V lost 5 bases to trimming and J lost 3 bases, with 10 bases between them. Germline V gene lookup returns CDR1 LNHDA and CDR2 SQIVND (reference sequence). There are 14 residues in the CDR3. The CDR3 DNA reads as TGTGCCAGTAGTGTCGCCCGCGACACCGGGGAGCTGTTTTTT. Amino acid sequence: CASSVARDTGELFF.

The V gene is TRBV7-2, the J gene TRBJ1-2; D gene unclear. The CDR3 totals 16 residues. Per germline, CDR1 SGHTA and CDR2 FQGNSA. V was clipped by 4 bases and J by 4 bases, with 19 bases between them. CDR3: CASSSGGRERTYGYTF. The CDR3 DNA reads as TGTGCCAGCAGCTCGGGAGGGCGGGAGCGGACCTATGGCTACACCTTC. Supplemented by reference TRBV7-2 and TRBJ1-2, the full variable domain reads GAGVSQSPSNKVTEKGKDVELRCDPISGHTALYWYRQSLGQGLEFLIYFQGNSAPDKSGLPSDRFSAERTGGSVSTLTIQRTQQEDSAVYLCASSSGGRERTYGYTFGSGTRLTVV.

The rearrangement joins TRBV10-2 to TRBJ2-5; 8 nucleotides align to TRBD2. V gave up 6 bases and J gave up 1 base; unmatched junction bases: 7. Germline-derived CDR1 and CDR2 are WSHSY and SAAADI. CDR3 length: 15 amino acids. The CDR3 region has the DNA TGCGCCAGCAGCGCTCTGGGACTAGTCCAAGAGACCCAGTACTTC. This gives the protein CASSALGLVQETQYF.

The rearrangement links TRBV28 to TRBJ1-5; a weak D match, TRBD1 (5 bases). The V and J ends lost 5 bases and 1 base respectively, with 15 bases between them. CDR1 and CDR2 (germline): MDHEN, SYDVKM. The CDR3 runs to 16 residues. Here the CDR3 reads CASSPPGGLSNQPQHF. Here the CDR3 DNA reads TGTGCCAGCAGTCCTCCGGGGGGACTGAGCAATCAGCCCCAGCATTTT.

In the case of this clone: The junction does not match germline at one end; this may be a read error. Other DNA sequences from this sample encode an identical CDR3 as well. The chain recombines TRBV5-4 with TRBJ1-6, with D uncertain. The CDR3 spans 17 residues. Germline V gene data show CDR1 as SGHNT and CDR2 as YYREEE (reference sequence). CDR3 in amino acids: CASSLEGSAAYNSPLHF. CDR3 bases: TGTGCCAGCAGCTTGGAAGGCTCCGCGGCCTATAATTCCCCCCTCCACTTT.

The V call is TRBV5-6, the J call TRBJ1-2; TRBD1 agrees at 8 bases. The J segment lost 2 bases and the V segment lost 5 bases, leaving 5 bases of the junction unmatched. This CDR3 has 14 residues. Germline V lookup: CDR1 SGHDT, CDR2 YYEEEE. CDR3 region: CASRLTGANYGYTF. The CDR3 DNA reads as TGTGCCAGCAGGCTGACAGGGGCGAACTATGGCTACACCTTC.

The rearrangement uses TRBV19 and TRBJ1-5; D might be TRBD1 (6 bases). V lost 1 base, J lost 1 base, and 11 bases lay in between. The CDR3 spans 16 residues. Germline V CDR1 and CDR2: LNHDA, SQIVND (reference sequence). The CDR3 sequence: CASSIAGRGSNQPQHF. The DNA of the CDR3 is TGTGCCAGTAGTATAGCGGGCAGGGGAAGCAATCAGCCCCAGCATTTT.

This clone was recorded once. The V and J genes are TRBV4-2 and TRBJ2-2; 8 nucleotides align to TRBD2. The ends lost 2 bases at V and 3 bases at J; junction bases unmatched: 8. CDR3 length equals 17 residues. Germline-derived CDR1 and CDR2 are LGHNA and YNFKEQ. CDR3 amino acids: CASSQQSGGRDTGELFF. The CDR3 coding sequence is TGTGCCAGCAGCCAACAGTCGGGGGGGCGAGACACCGGGGAGCTGTTTTTT.

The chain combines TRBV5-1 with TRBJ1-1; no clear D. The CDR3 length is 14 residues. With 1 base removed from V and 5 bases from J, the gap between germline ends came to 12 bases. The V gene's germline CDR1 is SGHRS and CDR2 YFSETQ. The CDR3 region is CASSLTAAGTEAFF. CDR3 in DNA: TGCGCCAGCAGCTTGACCGCCGCGGGTACTGAAGCTTTCTTT.

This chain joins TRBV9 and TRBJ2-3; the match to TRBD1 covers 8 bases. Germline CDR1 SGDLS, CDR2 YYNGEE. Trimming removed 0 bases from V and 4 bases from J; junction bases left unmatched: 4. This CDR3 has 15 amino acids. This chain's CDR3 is CASSVGRGRADTQYF. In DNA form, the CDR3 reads TGTGCCAGCAGCGTAGGCAGGGGGCGAGCAGATACGCAGTATTTT. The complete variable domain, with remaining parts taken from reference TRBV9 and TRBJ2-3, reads DSGVTQTPKHLITATGQRVTLRCSPRSGDLSVYWYQQSLDQGLQFLIQYYNGEERAKGNILERFSAQQFPDLHSELNLSSLELGDSALYFCASSVGRGRADTQYFGPGTRLTVL.

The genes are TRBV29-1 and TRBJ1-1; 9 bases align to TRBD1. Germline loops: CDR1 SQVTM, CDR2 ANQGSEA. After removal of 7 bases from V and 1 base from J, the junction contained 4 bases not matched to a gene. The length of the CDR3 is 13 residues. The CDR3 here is CSARDRENTEAFF. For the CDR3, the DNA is TGCAGCGCAAGGGACAGGGAGAACACTGAAGCTTTCTTT.